The 12 T cell receptor beta chains given below trace back to one sample, sequenced in a study of shared clonotypes between healthy human individuals. Here immunoSEQ multiplex PCR was the method, and the copy in TCRdb shows in-frame clones only, minus some. Of a few hundred thousand clones listed, 77% are singletons. The source material was PBMCs. Every receptor here comes from a woman aged 35 to 49 in good health. Some clones in this sample may be carry-over from other donors' samples.

Comment on this clone: This clone may be a read error of a much larger clone one base away. Since no conserved phenylalanine or tryptophan closes the CDR3, a read error is the likely cause. The chain is built from TRBV10-3 and TRBJ1-2, with a tentative D call TRBD1 (5 bases). Per germline, CDR1 ENHRY and CDR2 SYGVKD. The CDR3 has 16 amino acids. The germline V and J ends were trimmed by 0 bases and 2 bases, with 13 bases remaining between them. CDR3 protein: CAISESSGRDNYGYTL. CDR3 sequence (DNA): TGTGCCATCAGTGAGTCGAGTGGCAGGGACAACTATGGCTACACCCTC.

This chain connects TRBV5-1 to TRBJ2-6; D call uncertain. Trimming stripped 1 base from V and 0 bases from J, with 8 bases between. Germline lookup yields CDR1 SGHRS and CDR2 YFSETQ. This CDR3 spans 16 amino acids. The CDR3 nucleotides read TGCGCCAGCAGCTTGAGGGAAATCTCTGGGGCCAACGTCCTGACTTTC. Protein sequence: CASSLREISGANVLTF.

The chain employs TRBV4-1 and TRBJ1-3; D ambiguous. Germline V lookup: CDR1 MGHRA, CDR2 YSYEKL. This CDR3 contains 17 residues. Deletions cut 5 bases from V and 0 bases from J, with 17 bases between. The CDR3 DNA follows: TGCGCCAGCAGCTCCCGGGAGCGTATAGACTCTGGAAACACCATATATTTT. Translated, it gives CASSSRERIDSGNTIYF.

The chain employs TRBV7-9 and TRBJ1-1, with unresolved D. V gave up 1 base and J gave up 10 bases, with 10 bases separating them. The CDR3 has 12 amino acids. CDR1 is SEHNR and CDR2 is FQNEAQ in the germline V gene (reference sequence). The CDR3, as DNA: TGTGCCAGCAGCTTAGGGGAAACGGGAGCTTTCTTT. Translating gives CASSLGETGAFF.

The chain carries TRBV28 and TRBJ2-3, with 8 bases matching TRBD1. The CDR3 spans 21 residues. CDR1 MDHEN and CDR2 SYDVKM come from the germline V gene. J gave up 7 bases and V 7 bases, and 31 bases lay outside the gene matches. CDR3 protein: CASMWCRGHDSQAGYGNTQYF. Written as DNA, the CDR3 is TGTGCCAGCATGTGGTGCAGGGGGCATGACTCGCAGGCCGGGTATGGAAATACGCAGTATTTT.

This clone was observed once. The chain couples TRBV10-1 to TRBJ2-2; no definite D call. Germline loops: CDR1 WNHNN, CDR2 SYGVQD (reference sequence). V was clipped by 4 bases and J by 0 bases, with 6 bases between them. The CDR3 is made up of 14 amino acids. The DNA for the CDR3 is TGCGCCAGCAGTGCGACACCGAACACCGGGGAGCTGTTTTTT. Translating gives CASSATPNTGELFF.

The CDR3 DNA follows: TGTGCCAGCAGCCAATCATTTCAGCCGATCCAAGAGACCCAGTACTTC. Translating it yields CASSQSFQPIQETQYF. The V gene is TRBV4-2, the J gene TRBJ2-5; D is ambiguous. This CDR3 spans 16 amino acids. CDR1 and CDR2 from the germline V gene are LGHNA and YNFKEQ. V shed 2 bases and J shed 1 base, with 14 bases lying between them.

The rearrangement uses TRBV9 and TRBJ2-1; 14 bases line up with TRBD2. Germline V CDR1 and CDR2: SGDLS, YYNGEE. The trim removed 4 bases at V and 9 bases at J, leaving 9 bases unmatched. This CDR3 contains 16 residues. CDR3 protein: CASSTRLAGGPREQFF. The CDR3 nucleotides read TGTGCCAGCAGCACCCGACTAGCGGGAGGGCCCCGTGAGCAGTTCTTC. Variable domain in full (rest from reference TRBV9 and TRBJ2-1): DSGVTQTPKHLITATGQRVTLRCSPRSGDLSVYWYQQSLDQGLQFLIQYYNGEERAKGNILERFSAQQFPDLHSELNLSSLELGDSALYFCASSTRLAGGPREQFFGPGTRLTVL.

V and J are TRBV9 and TRBJ2-1; the match to TRBD2 covers 7 bases. This CDR3 has 14 residues. The junction had 3 bases not matched to a gene; V was cut back by 4 bases and J by 2 bases. In germline, CDR1 is SGDLS, CDR2 YYNGEE. CDR3 loop: CASSLGLTYNEQFF. The DNA for the CDR3 is TGTGCCAGCAGCTTGGGACTAACCTACAATGAGCAGTTCTTC.

The chain couples TRBV11-2 to TRBJ1-1, with a tentative D call TRBD1 (6 bases). V dropped 0 bases and J dropped 5 bases, with 10 bases sitting between them. The CDR3 runs 14 residues. Germline V gives CDR1 SGHAT, CDR2 FQNNGV. The CDR3 DNA is TGTGCCAGCAGCTTAGAAGGGGGGCGTACTGAAGCTTTCTTT. It codes for CASSLEGGRTEAFF.

This clone was detected only once. The same CDR3 is also encoded by other DNA sequences in this sample. V is TRBV28 and J is TRBJ2-1; D uncertain. Trimming cost V 2 bases and J 4 bases, with 3 bases left between them. The length of the CDR3 is 12 residues. Looked up from germline, CDR1 is MDHEN and CDR2 is SYDVKM. The CDR3 DNA reads TGTGCCAGCAGTTTACCTTACAATGAGCAGTTCTTC. It encodes CASSLPYNEQFF.

The CDR3 region is CASSPPGGNEAFF. As DNA, the CDR3 is TGTGCCAGCAGCCCGCCCGGGGGTAACGAAGCTTTCTTT. The chain recombines TRBV7-9 with TRBJ1-1, with D tentatively TRBD1 (5 bases). The CDR3 runs 13 residues. Trimming cost V 5 bases and J 8 bases, with 15 bases left between them. Germline CDR1 is SEHNR and CDR2 is FQNEAQ (reference sequence).